This is a list of T cell receptor beta chains from one sample in a study of OX40 agonist ivuxolimab in advanced cancers. Profiling relied on immunoSEQ multiplex PCR, and the TCRdb table lists in-frame clones only, not all of them. The sample contains tens of thousands of clones, nearly 90% of which appear only once. Sequencing was performed on CD4+ or CD8+ T cells sorted from blood, taken in a trial of the OX40 agonist ivuxolimab. The source of these receptors is an adult with an advanced solid tumor such as melanoma, head and neck, liver or kidney cancer. Both conserved end residues are part of each CDR3. Fields, in order: J gene, clone size, V gene, CDR3 protein. Part of the rows lack a size; the others show once, few, many or a class for expanded clones.

TRBJ2-7	-	TRBV30	CAWSLGGDYEQYF
TRBJ2-7	-	TRBV5-5	CASSIPGQGRYEQYF
TRBJ2-7	-	TRBV27	CASSFGGHGEQYF
TRBJ2-7	-	TRBV14	CASSRDSNYEQYF
TRBJ2-1	-	TRBV30	CAWTLAGGHNEQFF
TRBJ2-7	-	TRBV6-5	CASSYRTGGADEQYF
TRBJ2-1	-	TRBV2	CASSAGAGGFYNEQFF
TRBJ2-7	-	TRBV19	CASSILPSGHYEQYF
TRBJ2-7	-	TRBV19	CASRTTQDSLYEQYF
TRBJ1-1	-	TRBV9	CASSQLAGFDEAFF
TRBJ1-1	-	TRBV27	CASRTGPGTEAFF
TRBJ1-2	-	TRBV19	CASSKDGLNYGYTF
TRBJ2-7	-	TRBV27	CASSRLGGLYEQYF
TRBJ1-2	-	TRBV9	CASSMGTGGNYGYTF
TRBJ1-1	-	TRBV18	CASSPPIGNTEAFF
TRBJ2-7	-	TRBV29-1	CSGRGQGNEQYF
TRBJ2-7	-	TRBV5-4	CASSFGAGGYEQYF
TRBJ2-7	medium-sized	TRBV4-1	CASSQTQGTYEQYF
TRBJ1-2	-	TRBV7-3	CASSLEGGEGYTF
TRBJ2-7	-	TRBV2	CASSKRLDDSYEQYF
TRBJ2-7	-	TRBV27	CASSFWGPAGSYEQYF
TRBJ2-1	few	TRBV29-1	CSVSGTETYNEQFF